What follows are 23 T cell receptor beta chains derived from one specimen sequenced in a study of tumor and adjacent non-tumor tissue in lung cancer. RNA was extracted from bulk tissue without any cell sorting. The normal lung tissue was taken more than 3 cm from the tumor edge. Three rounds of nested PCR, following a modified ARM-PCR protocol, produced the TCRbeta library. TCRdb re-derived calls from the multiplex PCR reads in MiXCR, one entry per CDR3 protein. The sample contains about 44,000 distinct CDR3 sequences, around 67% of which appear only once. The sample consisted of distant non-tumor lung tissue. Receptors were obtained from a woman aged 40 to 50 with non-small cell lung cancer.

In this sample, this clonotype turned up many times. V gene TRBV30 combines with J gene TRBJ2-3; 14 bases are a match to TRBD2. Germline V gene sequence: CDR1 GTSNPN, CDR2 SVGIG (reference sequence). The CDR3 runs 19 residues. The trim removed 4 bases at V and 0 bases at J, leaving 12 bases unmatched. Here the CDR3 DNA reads TGTGCCTGGACCCTGACTAGCGGGAGGGACATTACTAGCACAGATACGCAGTATTTT. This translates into CAWTLTSGRDITSTDTQYF.

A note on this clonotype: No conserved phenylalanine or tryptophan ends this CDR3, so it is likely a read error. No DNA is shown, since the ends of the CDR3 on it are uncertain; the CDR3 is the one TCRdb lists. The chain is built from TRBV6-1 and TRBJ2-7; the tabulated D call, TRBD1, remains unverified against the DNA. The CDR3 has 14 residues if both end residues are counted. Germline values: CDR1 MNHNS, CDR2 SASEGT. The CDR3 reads CASRRSGGSYEQNL.

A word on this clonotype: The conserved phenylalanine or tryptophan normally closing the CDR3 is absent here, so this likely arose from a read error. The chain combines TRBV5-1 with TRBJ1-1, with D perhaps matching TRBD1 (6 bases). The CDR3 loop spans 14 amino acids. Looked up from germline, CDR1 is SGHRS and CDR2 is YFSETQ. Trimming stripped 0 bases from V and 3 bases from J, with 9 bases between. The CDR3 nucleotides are TGCGCCAGCAGCTTGGGGGGGGCTGACACTGAAGCTTTCTCT. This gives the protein CASSLGGADTEAFS.

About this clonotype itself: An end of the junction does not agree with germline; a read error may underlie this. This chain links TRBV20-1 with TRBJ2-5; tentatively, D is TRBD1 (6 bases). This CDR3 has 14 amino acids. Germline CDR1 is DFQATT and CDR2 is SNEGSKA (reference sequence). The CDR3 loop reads CSAIFGTRQVTQYF. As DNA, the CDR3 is TGCAGTGCTATTTTCGGGACACGGCAAGTGACCCAGTACTTC.

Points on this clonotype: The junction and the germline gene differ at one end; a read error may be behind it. The CDR3 reads CVWSVQGQRKHF. Written as DNA, the CDR3 is TGTGTCTGGAGTGTACAAGGACAACGGAAGCATTTT. The J gene is TRBJ1-5, the V gene TRBV30; possible D gene TRBD1, 5 bases. The CDR3 consists of 12 residues. The germline CDR1 and CDR2 sequences are GTSNPN and SVGIG (reference sequence).

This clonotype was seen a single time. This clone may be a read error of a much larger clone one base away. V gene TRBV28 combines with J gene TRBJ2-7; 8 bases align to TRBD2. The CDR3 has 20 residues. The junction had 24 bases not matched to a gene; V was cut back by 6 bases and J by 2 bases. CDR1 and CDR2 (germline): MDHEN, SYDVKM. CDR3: CASSSLAGTCGGTTAYEQYF. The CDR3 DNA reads TGTGCCAGCAGCTCGCTGGCAGGGACTTGCGGGGGGACTACGGCCTACGAGCAGTACTTC.

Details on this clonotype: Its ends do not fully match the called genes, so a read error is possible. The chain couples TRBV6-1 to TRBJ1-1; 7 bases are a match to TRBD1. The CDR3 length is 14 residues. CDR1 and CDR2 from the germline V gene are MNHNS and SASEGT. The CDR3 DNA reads TGTGCCAGCAGTGTCATGGGACAGAACACTGAAACTTTCTTT. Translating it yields CASSVMGQNTETFF.

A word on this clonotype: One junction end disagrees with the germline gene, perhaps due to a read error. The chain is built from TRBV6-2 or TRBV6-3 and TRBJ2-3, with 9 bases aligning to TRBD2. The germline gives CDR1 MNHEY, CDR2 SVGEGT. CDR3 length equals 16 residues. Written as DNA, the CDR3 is TGTGCCAGTAGGGTAGGGACTAGCTGGAAAACAGATACGCAATATTTT. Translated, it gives CASRVGTSWKTDTQYF.

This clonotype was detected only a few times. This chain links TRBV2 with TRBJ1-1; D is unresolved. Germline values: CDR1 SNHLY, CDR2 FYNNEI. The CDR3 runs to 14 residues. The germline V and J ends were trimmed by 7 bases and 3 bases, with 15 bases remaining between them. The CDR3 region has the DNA TGTGCCAGCACCCCTGGCATCGAATACACTGAAGCTTTCTTT. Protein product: CASTPGIEYTEAFF.

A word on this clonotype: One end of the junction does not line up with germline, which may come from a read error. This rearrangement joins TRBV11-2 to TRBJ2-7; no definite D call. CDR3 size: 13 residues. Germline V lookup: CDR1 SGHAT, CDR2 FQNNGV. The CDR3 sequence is CASSLEDRCEQYF. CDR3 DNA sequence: TGTGCCAGCAGCTTAGAAGACCGCTGCGAGCAATACTTC.

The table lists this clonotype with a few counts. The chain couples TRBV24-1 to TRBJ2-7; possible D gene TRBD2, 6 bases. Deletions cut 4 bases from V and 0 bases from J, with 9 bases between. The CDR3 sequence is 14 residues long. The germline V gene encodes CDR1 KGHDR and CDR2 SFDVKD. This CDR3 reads CATSDSTSSYEQYF. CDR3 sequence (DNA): TGTGCCACCAGTGACTCGACTAGCTCCTACGAGCAGTACTTC.

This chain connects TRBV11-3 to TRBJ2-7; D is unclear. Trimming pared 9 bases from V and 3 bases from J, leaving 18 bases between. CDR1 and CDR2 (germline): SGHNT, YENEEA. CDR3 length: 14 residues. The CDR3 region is CASSPSLRYYEQYF. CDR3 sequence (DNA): TGTGCCAGTAGCCCCAGTTTGCGGTACTACGAGCAGTACTTC.

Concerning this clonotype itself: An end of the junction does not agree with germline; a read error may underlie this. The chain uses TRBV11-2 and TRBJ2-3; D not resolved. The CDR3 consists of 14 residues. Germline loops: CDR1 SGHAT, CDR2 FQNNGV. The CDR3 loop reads CASNSLSAADTQYF. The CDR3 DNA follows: TGTGCCAGCAACTCTCTAAGCGCGGCAGATACACAGTATTTT.

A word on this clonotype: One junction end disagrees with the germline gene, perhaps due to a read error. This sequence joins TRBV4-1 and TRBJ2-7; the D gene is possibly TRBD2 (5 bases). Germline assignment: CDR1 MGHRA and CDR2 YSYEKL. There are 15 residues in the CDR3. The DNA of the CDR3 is TGCGCCAGCAGCCAACTCTCGGGCCTCGACTACGAGCAGTATTTC. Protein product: CASSQLSGLDYEQYF.

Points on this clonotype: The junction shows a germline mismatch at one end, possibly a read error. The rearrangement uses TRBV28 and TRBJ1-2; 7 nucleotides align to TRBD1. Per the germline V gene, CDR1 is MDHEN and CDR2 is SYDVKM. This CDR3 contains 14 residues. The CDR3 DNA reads TGTGCTAGCAGTGGGACAGCATGGGGCTATGGCTACACCTTC. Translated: CASSGTAWGYGYTF.

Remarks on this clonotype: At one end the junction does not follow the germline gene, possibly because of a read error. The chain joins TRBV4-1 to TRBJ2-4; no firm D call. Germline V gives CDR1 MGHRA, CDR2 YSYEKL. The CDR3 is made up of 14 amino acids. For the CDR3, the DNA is TGTGCCAGCAGCCAAGAAGCGAGATTAAACGTTCAGTACTTC. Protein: CASSQEARLNVQYF.

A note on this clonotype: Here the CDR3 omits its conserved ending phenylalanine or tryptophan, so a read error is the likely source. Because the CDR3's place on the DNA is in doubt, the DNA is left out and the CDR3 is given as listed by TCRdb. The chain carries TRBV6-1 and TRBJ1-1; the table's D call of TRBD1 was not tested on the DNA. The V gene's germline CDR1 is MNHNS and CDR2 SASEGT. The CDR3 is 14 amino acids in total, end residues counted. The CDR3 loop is CASNKQGRGTEVFL.

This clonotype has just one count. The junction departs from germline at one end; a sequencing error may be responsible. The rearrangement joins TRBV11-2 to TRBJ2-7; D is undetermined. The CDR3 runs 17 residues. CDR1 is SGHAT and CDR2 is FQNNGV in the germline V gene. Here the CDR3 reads CVSSLGISRLEIHEQYF. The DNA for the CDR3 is TGTGTCAGCAGCTTAGGGATTTCCCGGCTAGAAATCCACGAGCAGTACTTC.

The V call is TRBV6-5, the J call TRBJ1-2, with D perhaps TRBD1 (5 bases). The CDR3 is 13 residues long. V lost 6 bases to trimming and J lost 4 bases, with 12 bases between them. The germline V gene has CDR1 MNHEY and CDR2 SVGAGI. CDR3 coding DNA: TGTGCCAGCAGACTACGGGACCTCTATGGCTACACCTTC. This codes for CASRLRDLYGYTF.

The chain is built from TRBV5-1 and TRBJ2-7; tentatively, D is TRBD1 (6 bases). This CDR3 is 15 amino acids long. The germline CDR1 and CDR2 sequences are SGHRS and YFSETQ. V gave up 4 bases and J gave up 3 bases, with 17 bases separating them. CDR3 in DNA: TGCGCCAGCAGCCTGACCCGGACAGAAAACTACGAGCAGTACTTC. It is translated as CASSLTRTENYEQYF.

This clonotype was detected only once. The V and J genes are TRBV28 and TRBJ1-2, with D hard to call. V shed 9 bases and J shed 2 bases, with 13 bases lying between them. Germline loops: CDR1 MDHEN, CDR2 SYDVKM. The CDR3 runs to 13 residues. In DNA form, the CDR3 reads TGTGCCAGTCGTCCCCATGGGAACTATGGCTACACCTTC. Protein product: CASRPHGNYGYTF.

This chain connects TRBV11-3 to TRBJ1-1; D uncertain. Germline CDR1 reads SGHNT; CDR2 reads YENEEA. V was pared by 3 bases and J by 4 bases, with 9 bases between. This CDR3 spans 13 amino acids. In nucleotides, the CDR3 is TGTGCCAGCAGCTTCATGGTTTCCACTGAAGCTTTCTTT. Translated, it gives CASSFMVSTEAFF. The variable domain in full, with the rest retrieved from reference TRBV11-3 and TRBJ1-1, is EAGVVQSPRYKIIEKKQPVAFWCNPISGHNTLYWYLQNLGQGPELLIRYENEEAVDDSQLPKDRFSAERLKGVDSTLKIQPAELGDSAVYLCASSFMVSTEAFFGQGTRLTVV.

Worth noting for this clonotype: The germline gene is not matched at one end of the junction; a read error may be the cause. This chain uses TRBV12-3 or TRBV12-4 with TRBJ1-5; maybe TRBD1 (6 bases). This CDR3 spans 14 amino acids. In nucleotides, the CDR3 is TGTGCCATCAGTTCTCAGGGGTCCAATCAACCCCAGCATTTT. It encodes CAISSQGSNQPQHF.